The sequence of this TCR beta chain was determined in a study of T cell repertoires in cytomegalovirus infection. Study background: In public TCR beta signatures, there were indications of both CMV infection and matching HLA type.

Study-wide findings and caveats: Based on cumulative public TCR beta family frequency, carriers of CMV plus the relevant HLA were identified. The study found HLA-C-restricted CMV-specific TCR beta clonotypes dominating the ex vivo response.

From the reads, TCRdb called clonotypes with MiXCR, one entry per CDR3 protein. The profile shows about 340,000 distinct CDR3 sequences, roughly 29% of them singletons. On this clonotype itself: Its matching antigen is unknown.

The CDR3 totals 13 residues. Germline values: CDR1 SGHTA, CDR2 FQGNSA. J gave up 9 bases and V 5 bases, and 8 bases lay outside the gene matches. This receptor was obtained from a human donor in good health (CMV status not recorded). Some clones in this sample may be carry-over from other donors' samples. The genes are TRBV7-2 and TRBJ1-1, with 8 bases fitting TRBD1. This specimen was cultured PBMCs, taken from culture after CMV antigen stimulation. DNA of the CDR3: TGTGCCAGCAGCGCCGGACAGGGCGGGAAAGCTTTCTTT. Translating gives CASSAGQGGKAFF.